This T cell receptor beta chain was identified in a study of Ad26.COV2.S vaccination and SARS-CoV-2 variants. Profiled with immunoSEQ multiplex PCR; TCRdb holds only in-frame clones, not every one. The sample has some 300,000 clones, about 85% seen once. Sample treatment: some 20 received Ad26.COV2.S at low or high dose, single or two shots; roughly five received placebo; per-sample allocation not given. The samples were gathered on day 63 after the first injection of vaccine or placebo. The receptor's source is a person aged 18-65 years who received the Ad26.COV2.S COVID-19 vaccine or a placebo. The specimen comprised peripheral blood, sampled in a trial of Ad26.COV2.S vaccine versus placebo.

CDR3 sequence: CATSGITGTSNQPQHF. The CDR3 nucleotides are TGTGCCACCAGTGGCATAACAGGGACGAGCAATCAGCCCCAGCATTTT. The chain combines TRBV24-1 with TRBJ1-5; D is perhaps TRBD1 (6 bases). Between the trimmed V and J ends, which lost 5 bases and 1 base, there was a span of 14 bases. Germline V gene data show CDR1 as KGHDR and CDR2 as SFDVKD. The CDR3 runs to 16 residues.